This paragraph covers one T cell receptor beta chain sequence. Trimming took 0 bases from V and 5 from J, leaving 12 bases between them. This CDR3 region has 16 residues. Germline V CDR1 and CDR2: SGDLS, YYNGEE. Clones were sequenced by immunoSEQ multiplex PCR, and TCRdb holds only the in-frame ones, with some missing. This table has some 250,000 clones, approximately 81% appearing once. This sample was included in a study of blood T cell repertoires in COVID-19. Whole-study context: Both acute and convalescent COVID-19 samples were obtained from the United States, Italy and Spain. T cells, B-cell-depleted T cells, or PBMCs supplied cDNA or gDNA.

The sequencing input was peripheral blood. The chain couples TRBV9 to TRBJ1-6, with no clear D. The TCR was taken from a woman of 80 years or more with acute or convalescent COVID-19. CDR3 bases: TGTGCCAGCAGCGTAGCGGCAGGCGACCATAATTCACCCCTCCACTTT. Protein: CASSVAAGDHNSPLHF.